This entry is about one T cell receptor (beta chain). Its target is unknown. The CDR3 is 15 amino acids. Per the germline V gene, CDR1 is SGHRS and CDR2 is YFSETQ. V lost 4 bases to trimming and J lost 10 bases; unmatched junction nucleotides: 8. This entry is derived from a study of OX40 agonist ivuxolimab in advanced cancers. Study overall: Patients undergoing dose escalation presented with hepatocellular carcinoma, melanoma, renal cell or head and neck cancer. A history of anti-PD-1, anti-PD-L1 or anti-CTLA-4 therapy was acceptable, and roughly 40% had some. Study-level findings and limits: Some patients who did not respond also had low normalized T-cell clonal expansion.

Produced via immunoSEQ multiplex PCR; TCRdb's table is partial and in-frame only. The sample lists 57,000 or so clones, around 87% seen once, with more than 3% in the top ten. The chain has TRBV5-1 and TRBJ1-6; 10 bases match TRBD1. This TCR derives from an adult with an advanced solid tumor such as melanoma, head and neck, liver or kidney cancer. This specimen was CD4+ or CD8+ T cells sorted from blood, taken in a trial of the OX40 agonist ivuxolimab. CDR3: CASSPTGGASSPLHF. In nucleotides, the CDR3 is TGCGCCAGCAGCCCGACAGGGGGCGCTTCATCACCCCTCCACTTT.